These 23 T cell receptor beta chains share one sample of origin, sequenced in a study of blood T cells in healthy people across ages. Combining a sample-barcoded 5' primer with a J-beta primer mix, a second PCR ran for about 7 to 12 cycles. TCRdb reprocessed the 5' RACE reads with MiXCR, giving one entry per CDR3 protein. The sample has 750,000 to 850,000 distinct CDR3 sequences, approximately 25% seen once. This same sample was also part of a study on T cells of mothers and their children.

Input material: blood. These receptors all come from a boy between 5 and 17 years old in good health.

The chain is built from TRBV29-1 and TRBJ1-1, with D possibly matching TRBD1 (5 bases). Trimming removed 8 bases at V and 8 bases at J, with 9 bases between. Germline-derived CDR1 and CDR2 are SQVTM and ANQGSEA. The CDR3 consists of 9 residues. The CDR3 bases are TGCAGCAGGGGCGGCGAAGCTTTCTTT. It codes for CSRGGEAFF. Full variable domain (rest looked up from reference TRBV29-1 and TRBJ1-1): SAVISQKPSRDICQRGTSLTIQCQVDSQVTMMFWYRQQPGQSLTLIATANQGSEATYESGFVIDKFPISRPNLTFSTLTVSNMSPEDSSIYLCSRGGEAFFGQGTRLTVV.

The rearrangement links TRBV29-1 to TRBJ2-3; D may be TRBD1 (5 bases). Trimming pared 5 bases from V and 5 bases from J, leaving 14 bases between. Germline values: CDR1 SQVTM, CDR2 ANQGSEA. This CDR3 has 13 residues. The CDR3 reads CSVPPTQGDTQYF. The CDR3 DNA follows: TGCAGCGTTCCACCCACCCAGGGAGATACGCAGTATTTT.

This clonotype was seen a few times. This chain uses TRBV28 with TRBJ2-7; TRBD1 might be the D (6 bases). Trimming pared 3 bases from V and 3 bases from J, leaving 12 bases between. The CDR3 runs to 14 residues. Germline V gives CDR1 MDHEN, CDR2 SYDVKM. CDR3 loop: CASSFTGSGYEQYF. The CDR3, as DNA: TGTGCCAGCAGTTTCACAGGGTCGGGCTACGAGCAGTACTTC.

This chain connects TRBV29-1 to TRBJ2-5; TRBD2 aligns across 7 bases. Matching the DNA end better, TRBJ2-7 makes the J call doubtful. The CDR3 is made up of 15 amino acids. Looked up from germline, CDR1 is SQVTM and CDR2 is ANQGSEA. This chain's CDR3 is CSVEEAGAPSYEQYF. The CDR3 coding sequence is TGCAGCGTTGAAGAGGCGGGAGCCCCCTCCTACGAGCAGTACTTC.

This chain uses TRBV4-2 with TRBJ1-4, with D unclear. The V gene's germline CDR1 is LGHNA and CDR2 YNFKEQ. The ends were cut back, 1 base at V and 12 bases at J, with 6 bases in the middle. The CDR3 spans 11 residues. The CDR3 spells CASSQGQELFF. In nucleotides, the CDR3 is TGTGCCAGCAGCCAAGGACAAGAACTGTTTTTT.

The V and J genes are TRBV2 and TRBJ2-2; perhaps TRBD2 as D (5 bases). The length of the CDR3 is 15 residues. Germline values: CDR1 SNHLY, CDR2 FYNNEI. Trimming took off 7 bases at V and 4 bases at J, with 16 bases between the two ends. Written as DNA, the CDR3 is TGTGCCAGCACTCCCGAGGGAGTTCTCACCGGGGAGCTGTTTTTT. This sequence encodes CASTPEGVLTGELFF.

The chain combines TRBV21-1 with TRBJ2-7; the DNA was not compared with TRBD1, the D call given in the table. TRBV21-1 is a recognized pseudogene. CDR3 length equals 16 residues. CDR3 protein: CASSKERGRGPYEQYF. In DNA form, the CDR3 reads TGTGCCAGCAGCAAAGAGCGGGGGAGGGGGCCCTACGAGCAGTACTTC.

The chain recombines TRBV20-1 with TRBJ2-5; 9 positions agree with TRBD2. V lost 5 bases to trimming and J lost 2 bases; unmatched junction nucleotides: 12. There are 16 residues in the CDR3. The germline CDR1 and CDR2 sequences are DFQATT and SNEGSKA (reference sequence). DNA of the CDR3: TGCAGTGCTCGCACGGGGCTAGCGGGAAGACAAGAGACCCAGTACTTC. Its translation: CSARTGLAGRQETQYF.

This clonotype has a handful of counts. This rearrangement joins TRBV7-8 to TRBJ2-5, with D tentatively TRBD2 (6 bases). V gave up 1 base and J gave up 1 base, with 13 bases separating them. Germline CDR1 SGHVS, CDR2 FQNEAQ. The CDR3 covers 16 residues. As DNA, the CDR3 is TGTGCCAGCAGCTTAGAGTCGGGAGCGATCCAAGAGACCCAGTACTTC. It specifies CASSLESGAIQETQYF.

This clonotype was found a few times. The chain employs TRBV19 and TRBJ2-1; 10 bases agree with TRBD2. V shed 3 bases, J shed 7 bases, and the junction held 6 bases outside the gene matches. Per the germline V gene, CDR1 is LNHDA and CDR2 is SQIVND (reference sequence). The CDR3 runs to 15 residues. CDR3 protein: CASSISTSGWNEQFF. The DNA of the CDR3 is TGTGCCAGTAGTATTTCGACTAGCGGGTGGAATGAGCAGTTCTTC. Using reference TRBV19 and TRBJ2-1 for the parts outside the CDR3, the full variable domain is DGGITQSPKYLFRKEGQNVTLSCEQNLNHDAMYWYRQDPGQGLRLIYYSQIVNDFQKGDIAEGYSVSREKKESFPLTVTSAQKNPTAFYLCASSISTSGWNEQFFGPGTRLTVL.

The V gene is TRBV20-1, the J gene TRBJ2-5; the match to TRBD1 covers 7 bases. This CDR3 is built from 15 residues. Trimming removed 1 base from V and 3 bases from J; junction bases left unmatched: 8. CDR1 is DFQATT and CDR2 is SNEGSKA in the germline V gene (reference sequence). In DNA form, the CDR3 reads TGCAGTGCTAGAGTTAGAGGGACAGCCAAAGAGACCCAGTACTTC. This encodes CSARVRGTAKETQYF.

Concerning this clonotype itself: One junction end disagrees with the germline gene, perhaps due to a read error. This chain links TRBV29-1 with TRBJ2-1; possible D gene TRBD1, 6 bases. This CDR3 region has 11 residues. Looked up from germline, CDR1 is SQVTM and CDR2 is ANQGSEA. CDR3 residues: CSVVLRDRPIF. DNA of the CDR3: TGCAGCGTTGTTCTCCGAGACAGGCCAATCTTC.

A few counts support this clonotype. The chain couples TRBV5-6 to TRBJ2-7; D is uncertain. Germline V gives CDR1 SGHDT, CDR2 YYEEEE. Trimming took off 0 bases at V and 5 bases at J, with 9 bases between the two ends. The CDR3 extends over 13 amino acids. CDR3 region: CASSLGSGDEQYF. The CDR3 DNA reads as TGTGCCAGCAGCTTGGGGTCAGGTGACGAGCAGTACTTC.

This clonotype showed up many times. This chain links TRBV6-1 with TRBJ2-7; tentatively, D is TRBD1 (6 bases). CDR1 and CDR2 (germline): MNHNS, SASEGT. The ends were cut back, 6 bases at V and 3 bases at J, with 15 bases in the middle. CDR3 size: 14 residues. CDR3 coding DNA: TGTGCCAGCAGACCAACAGGGATGGACTACGAGCAGTACTTC. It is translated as CASRPTGMDYEQYF.

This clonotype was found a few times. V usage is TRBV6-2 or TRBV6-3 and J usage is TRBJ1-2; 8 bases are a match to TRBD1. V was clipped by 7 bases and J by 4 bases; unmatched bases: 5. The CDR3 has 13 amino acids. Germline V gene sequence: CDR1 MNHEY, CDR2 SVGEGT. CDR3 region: CASTTDRGYGYTF. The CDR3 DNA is TGTGCCAGCACTACCGACAGGGGCTATGGCTACACCTTC.

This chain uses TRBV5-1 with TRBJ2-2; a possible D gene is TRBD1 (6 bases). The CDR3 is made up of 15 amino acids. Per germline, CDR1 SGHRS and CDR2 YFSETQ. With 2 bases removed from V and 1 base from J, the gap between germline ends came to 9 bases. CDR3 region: CASSFLGQNTGELFF. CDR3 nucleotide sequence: TGCGCCAGCAGCTTTTTGGGACAGAACACCGGGGAGCTGTTTTTT.

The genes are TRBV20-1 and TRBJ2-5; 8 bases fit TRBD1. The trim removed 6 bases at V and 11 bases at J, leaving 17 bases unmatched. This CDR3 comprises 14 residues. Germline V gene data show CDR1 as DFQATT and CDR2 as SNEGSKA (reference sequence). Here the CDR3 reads CSAFRTGIFYVQYF. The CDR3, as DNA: TGCAGTGCATTCCGGACAGGGATATTCTACGTGCAGTACTTC.

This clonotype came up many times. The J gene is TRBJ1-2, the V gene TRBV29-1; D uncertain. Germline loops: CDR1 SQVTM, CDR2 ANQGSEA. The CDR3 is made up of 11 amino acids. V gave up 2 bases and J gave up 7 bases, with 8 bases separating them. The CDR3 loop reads CSVERGTGYTF. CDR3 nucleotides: TGCAGCGTTGAACGGGGAACTGGCTACACCTTC.

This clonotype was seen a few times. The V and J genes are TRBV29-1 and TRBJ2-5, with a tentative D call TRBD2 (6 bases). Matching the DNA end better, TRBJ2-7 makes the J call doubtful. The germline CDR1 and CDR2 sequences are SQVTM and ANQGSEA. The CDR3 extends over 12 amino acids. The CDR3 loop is CSVGGVSHEQYF. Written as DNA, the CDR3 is TGCAGCGTGGGCGGGGTGTCCCACGAGCAGTACTTC.

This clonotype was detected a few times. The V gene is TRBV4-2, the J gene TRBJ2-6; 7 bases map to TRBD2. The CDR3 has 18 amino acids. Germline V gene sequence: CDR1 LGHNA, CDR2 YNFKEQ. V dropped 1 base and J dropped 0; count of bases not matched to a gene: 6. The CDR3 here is CASSQGIRTSSGANVLTF. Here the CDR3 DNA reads TGTGCCAGCAGCCAAGGAATTAGGACTAGCTCTGGGGCCAACGTCCTGACTTTC.

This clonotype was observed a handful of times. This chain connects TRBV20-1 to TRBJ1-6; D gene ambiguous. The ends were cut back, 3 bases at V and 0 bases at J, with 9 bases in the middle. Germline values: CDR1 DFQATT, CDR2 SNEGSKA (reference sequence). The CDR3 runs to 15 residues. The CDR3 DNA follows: TGCAGTGCTAGTCCGTTGAGCTCCTATAATTCACCCCTCCACTTT. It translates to CSASPLSSYNSPLHF.

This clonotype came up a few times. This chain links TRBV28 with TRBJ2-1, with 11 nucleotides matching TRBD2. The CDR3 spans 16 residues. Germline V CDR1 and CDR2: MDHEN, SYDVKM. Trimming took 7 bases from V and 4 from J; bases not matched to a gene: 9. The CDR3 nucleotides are TGTGCCAGCACCTTCCTGACTAGCGGGACTTACAATGAGCAGTTCTTC. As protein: CASTFLTSGTYNEQFF.

The CDR3 DNA sequence: TGCAGTGCTAGAGAGGAGCGGGGGTTACACTACAATGAGCAGTTCTTC. As protein: CSAREERGLHYNEQFF. This chain connects TRBV20-1 to TRBJ2-1; TRBD2 aligns across 8 bases. The CDR3 covers 16 residues. After removal of 0 bases from V and 3 bases from J, the junction contained 7 bases not matched to a gene. CDR1 DFQATT and CDR2 SNEGSKA come from the germline V gene (reference sequence).